This TCR beta chain was retrieved from a study of CD8 T cells in ankylosing spondylitis listed by TCRdb under 2017. Context from the whole study: The study set out to find disease-linked TCR variants by profiling T cell receptor beta repertoires in ankylosing spondylitis patients and healthy donors. The whole study cohort included about a hundred healthy donors and under 30 ankylosing spondylitis patients. Peripheral blood was sampled, and synovial fluid was also collected from ankylosing spondylitis patients. What the research found in general, with its limitations: A CD8+ phenotype was shown by the disease-linked clones, which were found at relatively low frequencies in peripheral blood. Some motif variants were previously reported in synovial fluid and blood of reactive arthritis patients, suggesting common disease-initiation mechanisms. Blood from ankylosing spondylitis patients appeared to be characterized by a TCR beta motif made up of several highly homologous amino acid variants. The disease-linked clones were reported as significantly enriched in matched synovial fluid samples from ankylosing spondylitis patients.

The germline V gene (reference sequence) supplies CDR1 SEHNR and CDR2 FQNEAQ. The CDR3 starts with the cysteine, ends with the phenylalanine, and has 14 residues. Here the CDR3 DNA is all that survives: 42 bases in frame from base 1. V is cut by 0 bases and J by 4 bases, and the space between the germline ends is 9 bases. With regard to this clonotype: The antigen this receptor binds is unknown. Per-base quality was not reported, and no clone a single base away is much larger than it.

The sequencer was an Illumina HiSeq 2500. TCR beta libraries were prepared by quantitative 5'-RACE with molecular barcodes. Concerning the study's data processing: To identify disease-linked TCR variants, a new computational method was used, one built on a probabilistic model of VDJ rearrangement. TCRdb cleaned the public reads at Q25 with fastp, built clones with MiXCR and kept in-frame beta chains. Entries are consolidated by CDR3 protein sequence, retaining the most common genes and DNA. The V and J calls here are based on TCRdb, not the publication. Counted in this sample were under 550,000 distinct CDR3 sequences; about 25% of them appeared once. The ten largest account for roughly 0.8% of the sample.

The chain couples TRBV7-9 to TRBJ1-1; there is no confident call for the D gene. The sequencing input was blood, either unsorted or a sorted T cell fraction (not recorded which). The receptor was derived from a male donor with ankylosing spondylitis. The DNA reads TGTGCCAGCAGCTTAGCGGCTGATGTCACTGAAGCTTTCTTT. The encoded protein is CASSLAADVTEAFF.